These T cell receptor beta chains were read from a single sample in a study of long-term antiretroviral therapy in people with HIV. Data came from immunoSEQ multiplex PCR; TCRdb stores just in-frame clones and leaves some out. Here the sample spans about 20,000 clones, approximately 88% being singletons. The specimen comprised unsorted PBMCs, sampled 1.2 years after starting antiretroviral therapy. The source of these receptors is a middle-aged woman with HIV. Each CDR3 is given with its conserved first and last residue. The order of the fields is CDR3 DNA, CDR3 protein, J gene, D gene, V gene, clone size. A D gene is named only where the DNA matches it firmly. Some rows mark clone size as missing; the rest say once, few, many or name a class of expanded clone.

CDR3 DNA: TGCAGCGTTGGAACAGGAGGATATAACTATGGCTACACCTTC
CDR3 protein: CSVGTGGYNYGYTF
J gene: TRBJ1-2
D gene: .
V gene: TRBV29-1
clone size: .

CDR3 DNA: TGTGCCTGGAGCCCGCGAGGGGGGCACGTAAACCCCGGGGAGCTGTTTTTT
CDR3 protein: CAWSPRGGHVNPGELFF
J gene: TRBJ2-2
D gene: .
V gene: TRBV30
clone size: .

CDR3 DNA: TGCGCCAGCAGCTTGGGCCCGGGACGGGAGTACGAGCAGTACTTC
CDR3 protein: CASSLGPGREYEQYF
J gene: TRBJ2-7
D gene: .
V gene: TRBV5-1
clone size: .

CDR3 DNA: TGTGCCAGCAGCTTGGAGGGTTGGACTGAAGCTTTCTTT
CDR3 protein: CASSLEGWTEAFF
J gene: TRBJ1-1
D gene: .
V gene: TRBV5-8
clone size: .

CDR3 DNA: TGTGCCAGCAGTTTATCGACGGGGATCTACGAGCAGTACTTC
CDR3 protein: CASSLSTGIYEQYF
J gene: TRBJ2-7
D gene: .
V gene: TRBV27
clone size: .

CDR3 DNA: TGTGCCAGTAGTCCGACAGGGGGCTGGAATCAGCCCCAGCATTTT
CDR3 protein: CASSPTGGWNQPQHF
J gene: TRBJ1-5
D gene: TRBD1
V gene: TRBV19
clone size: .

CDR3 DNA: TGCGCCAGCGTTTACGGGACATGGTCCTACGAGCAGTACTTC
CDR3 protein: CASVYGTWSYEQYF
J gene: TRBJ2-7
D gene: .
V gene: TRBV5-1
clone size: .

CDR3 DNA: TGTGCCAGCAGCTTAATGGGCCAGACGGCCGGGGAGCTGTTTTTT
CDR3 protein: CASSLMGQTAGELFF
J gene: TRBJ2-2
D gene: .
V gene: TRBV7-9
clone size: .

CDR3 DNA: TGCGCCAGCAGCTTGGAACTAGCGGGAGGTAACAATGAGCAGTTCTTC
CDR3 protein: CASSLELAGGNNEQFF
J gene: TRBJ2-1
D gene: TRBD2
V gene: TRBV5-1
clone size: .

CDR3 DNA: TGTGCCAGCAGCCAGGAGGTGGGGGCGTGGGTGAACACTGAAGCTTTCTTT
CDR3 protein: CASSQEVGAWVNTEAFF
J gene: TRBJ1-1
D gene: .
V gene: TRBV4-2
clone size: .

CDR3 DNA: TGCGCCAGCAGCCCAGATCGGGACAGCTCTGGAAACACCATATATTTT
CDR3 protein: CASSPDRDSSGNTIYF
J gene: TRBJ1-3
D gene: TRBD1
V gene: TRBV4-1
clone size: once